The following is a TCR beta chain sequence with its context. Germline V gene data show CDR1 as MNHEY and CDR2 as SVGEGT. Deletions cut 4 bases from V and 2 bases from J, with 11 bases between. The CDR3 length is 14 residues. This sample was included in a study of blood T cell repertoires in COVID-19. Study-level background: Acute and convalescent COVID-19 specimens originated in the United States, Italy and Spain. PBMCs, B-cell-depleted T cells, or T cells provided the cDNA or gDNA that made up the material.

Participants were aged roughly 18 to 89 years from 24 US areas. Clinical history reported by participants formed the basis on which cohorts were assigned. Repertoires were generated with immunoSEQ multiplex PCR, while TCRdb's copy carries only in-frame clones and drops some. The repertoire holds approximately 250,000 clones, around 89% seen once, with roughly 2.4% in the top ten. The chain employs TRBV6-2 or TRBV6-3 and TRBJ1-1; D remains ambiguous. The sequenced sample was PBMCs or T cells enriched from blood (not recorded which). This receptor was taken from a woman in her thirties or forties with acute COVID-19. The CDR3 coding sequence is TGTGCCAGCAGTTCTATGGGCAGCAACACTGAAGCTTTCTTT. Translation gives CASSSMGSNTEAFF.